The 32 T cell receptor beta chains in this list originate from one sample, sequenced in a study of response to subunit inactivated influenza vaccine. TCRdb used MiXCR to reprocess the RT-PCR reads, holding one entry per CDR3 protein. Here the sample spans 700,000 to 900,000 distinct CDR3 sequences, about 20% being singletons. The material sequenced was PBMCs from blood, taken 5 to 6 days after vaccination. The source of these receptors is a man aged 45-65 years who received an inactivated influenza vaccine.

The rearrangement joins TRBV27 to TRBJ2-7; 8 bases align to TRBD1. Germline CDR1 and CDR2: MNHEY and SMNVEV (reference sequence). V was clipped by 1 base and J by 2 bases; unmatched bases: 1. CDR3 size: 14 residues. Here the CDR3 DNA reads TGTGCCAGCAGTTTATTACAGGGGGCCTACGAGCAGTACTTC. It codes for CASSLLQGAYEQYF.

This clonotype was picked up a small number of times. The rearrangement links TRBV4-3 to TRBJ2-7, with TRBD1 identical over 8 bases. The CDR3 runs to 16 residues. CDR1 and CDR2 from the germline V gene are LGHNA and YSLEER. Trimming at V came to 2 bases and at J to 2 bases, leaving 8 bases not matched to a gene. DNA for the CDR3: TGCGCCAGCAGCCAACGCGGACAGGGCCAACCCTACGAGCAGTACTTC. The encoded protein is CASSQRGQGQPYEQYF.

The rearrangement links TRBV15 to TRBJ2-6; maybe TRBD2 (6 bases). This CDR3 is 19 amino acids long. Trimming took 3 bases from V and 1 from J, leaving 19 bases between them. CDR1 is LNHNV, CDR2 YYDKDF, per germline (reference sequence). The DNA for the CDR3 is TGTGCCACCAGCAGTTGGGTTAGCAGGAGGGCTTCTGGGGCCAACGTCCTGACTTTC. Its translation: CATSSWVSRRASGANVLTF.

This clonotype came up a few times. V usage is TRBV3-1 and J usage is TRBJ2-5, with D possibly called TRBD1 or TRBD2 (5 bases each). From germline, CDR1 is LGHDT and CDR2 YNNKEL (reference sequence). The CDR3 spans 15 residues. With 3 bases removed from V and 1 base from J, the gap between germline ends came to 12 bases. The CDR3 loop is CASSHYRDPQETQYF. In nucleotides, the CDR3 is TGTGCCAGCAGCCACTACCGGGACCCCCAAGAGACCCAGTACTTC.

The chain joins TRBV7-8 to TRBJ2-1; 8 bases map to TRBD2. The CDR3 has 16 amino acids. CDR1 SGHVS and CDR2 FQNEAQ come from the germline V gene. The ends lost 4 bases at V and 8 bases at J; junction bases unmatched: 13. In nucleotides, the CDR3 is TGTGCCAGCAGCTCCCCCGGTGTGAGCGGGAGCTATGAGCAGTTCTTC. This gives the protein CASSSPGVSGSYEQFF. The entire variable domain, with the rest obtained from reference TRBV7-8 and TRBJ2-1, is as follows: GAGVSQSPRYKVAKRGQDVALRCDPISGHVSLFWYQQALGQGPEFLTYFQNEAQLDKSGLPSDRFFAERPEGSVSTLKIQRTQQEDSAVYLCASSSPGVSGSYEQFFGPGTRLTVL.

This clonotype was detected many times. The DNA of the CDR3 is TGTGCCAGCAGCCCGGGACAATACTATGGCTACACCTTC. Protein sequence: CASSPGQYYGYTF. The genes are TRBV11-2 and TRBJ1-2, with D perhaps matching TRBD1 (6 bases). V was clipped by 5 bases and J by 3 bases, with 10 bases between them. Germline V gene lookup returns CDR1 SGHAT and CDR2 FQNNGV. The CDR3 consists of 13 residues.

This chain connects TRBV19 to TRBJ1-2, with D possibly TRBD1 on 5 matching bases. This CDR3 contains 14 residues. Between the trimmed V and J ends, which lost 5 bases and 7 bases, there was a span of 17 bases. Germline CDR1 and CDR2: LNHDA and SQIVND (reference sequence). The CDR3 DNA is TGTGCCAGTAGTTTCGGGACGGCTCTCCCTGGCTACACCTTC. Translated: CASSFGTALPGYTF.

The chain employs TRBV7-9 and TRBJ1-2; no clear D gene. Trimming pared 1 base from V and 8 bases from J, leaving 11 bases between. Looked up from germline, CDR1 is SEHNR and CDR2 is FQNEAQ (reference sequence). CDR3 size: 13 residues. CDR3 in amino acids: CASSLERDMGYTF. The CDR3 nucleotides are TGTGCCAGCAGCTTAGAAAGGGATATGGGCTACACCTTC.

A few counts support this clonotype. The gene calls are TRBV18 and TRBJ2-1, with 9 bases matching TRBD1. The CDR3 consists of 17 residues. Germline V gene sequence: CDR1 KGHSH, CDR2 LQKENI. Trimming took 0 bases from V and 1 from J; bases not matched to a gene: 4. The CDR3 loop reads CASSPPGTGLSYNEQFF. The CDR3 DNA reads TGTGCCAGCTCACCACCGGGGACAGGGCTTTCCTACAATGAGCAGTTCTTC.

V gene TRBV15 combines with J gene TRBJ1-4; D may be TRBD1 (5 bases). CDR3 length equals 15 residues. Germline assignment: CDR1 LNHNV and CDR2 YYDKDF (reference sequence). V was pared by 0 bases and J by 5 bases, with 10 bases between. The DNA of the CDR3 is TGTGCCACCAGCAGAGATGGGGCCGAGAATGAAAAACTGTTTTTT. Protein product: CATSRDGAENEKLFF.

This clonotype was recorded only once. The CDR3 loop reads CASSRPAGEGTDTQYF. The CDR3 DNA is TGTGCCAGCAGCCGTCCAGCGGGAGAAGGCACAGATACGCAGTATTTT. This chain links TRBV7-9 with TRBJ2-3, with TRBD2 identical over 8 bases. CDR3 length equals 16 residues. Germline assignment: CDR1 SEHNR and CDR2 FQNEAQ (reference sequence). V was pared by 5 bases and J by 1 base, with 8 bases of the junction left unmatched.

This clonotype was observed a few times. V gene TRBV7-2 combines with J gene TRBJ1-4, with D perhaps matching TRBD1 (5 bases). Trimming left V 1 base short and J 8 bases short, with 14 bases between. CDR3 length: 15 amino acids. Germline-derived CDR1 and CDR2 are SGHTA and FQGNSA. Written as DNA, the CDR3 is TGTGCCAGCAGCTTAGATCCCAGCAGGGCGGAAAAACTGTTTTTT. Its protein product is CASSLDPSRAEKLFF.

V gene TRBV10-3 combines with J gene TRBJ1-1; D possibly corresponds to TRBD1 (6 bases). Trimming stripped 5 bases from V and 4 bases from J, with 17 bases between. CDR3 length: 15 amino acids. CDR1 is ENHRY, CDR2 SYGVKD, per germline. The CDR3 loop reads CAISTGIVGGTEAFF. DNA of the CDR3: TGTGCCATCAGTACAGGGATTGTAGGGGGCACTGAAGCTTTCTTT.

V is TRBV7-9 and J is TRBJ1-1; possibly TRBD1 for D (5 bases). This CDR3 comprises 13 residues. Germline CDR1 is SEHNR and CDR2 is FQNEAQ (reference sequence). The V end lost 5 bases, the J end lost 11 bases, and 18 bases lay between the germline ends. CDR3 region: CASSPGTANGAFF. The DNA for the CDR3 is TGTGCCAGCAGCCCGGGGACGGCGAACGGGGCTTTCTTT.

The CDR3, as DNA: TGCGCCAGCAGCATACAAGGACAGGCAAACACTGAAGCTTTCTTT. This gives the protein CASSIQGQANTEAFF. This chain links TRBV5-1 with TRBJ1-1, with 7 positions matching TRBD1. This CDR3 is built from 15 residues. Germline CDR1 reads SGHRS; CDR2 reads YFSETQ. The V segment lost 4 bases and the J segment 2 bases; nucleotides outside the gene matches: 8.

The table lists this clonotype with a few counts. This sequence joins TRBV24-1 and TRBJ2-3; no clear D. Between the trimmed V and J ends, which lost 3 bases and 3 bases, there was a span of 12 bases. This CDR3 has 15 amino acids. The germline V gene encodes CDR1 KGHDR and CDR2 SFDVKD. The DNA of the CDR3 is TGTGCCACCAGTGATCGCATAGGGAATACAGATACGCAGTATTTT. The encoded protein is CATSDRIGNTDTQYF.

In its sample, this clonotype was seen a few times. This chain links TRBV5-8 with TRBJ2-7, with D perhaps TRBD1 (6 bases). The CDR3 consists of 15 residues. Trimming shortened V by 2 bases and J by 0 bases, and 12 bases separated the two germline ends. Germline CDR1 and CDR2: SGHTS and YDEGEE. This CDR3 is CASSFARGLSYEQYF. CDR3 DNA: TGTGCCAGCAGCTTTGCCAGGGGCCTCTCCTACGAGCAGTACTTC.

The CDR3 DNA reads as TGTGCCAGCAGTTTACGTGGGGCTTACGGTGAGCAGTTCTTC. Its translation: CASSLRGAYGEQFF. The chain recombines TRBV28 with TRBJ2-1, with D possibly TRBD1 on 5 matching bases. Germline CDR1 and CDR2: MDHEN and SYDVKM. The CDR3 runs 14 residues. Trimming cost V 2 bases and J 9 bases, with 14 bases left between them.

J is TRBJ2-1 and V is TRBV29-1; 10 bases fit TRBD1. Trimming at V came to 6 bases and at J to 4 bases, leaving 6 bases not matched to a gene. The CDR3 totals 14 residues. Germline V gene lookup returns CDR1 SQVTM and CDR2 ANQGSEA. This CDR3 is CSVAGTGAYNEQFF. The CDR3 coding sequence is TGCAGCGTGGCCGGGACAGGGGCGTACAATGAGCAGTTCTTC.

The V call is TRBV20-1, the J call TRBJ2-1; D is ambiguous. V was shortened by 3 bases and J by 10 bases, with 10 bases between the two germline ends. The CDR3 totals 11 residues. The germline V gene has CDR1 DFQATT and CDR2 SNEGSKA (reference sequence). The chain's CDR3 is CSARASVEQFF. The DNA for the CDR3 is TGCAGTGCTAGGGCAAGCGTCGAGCAGTTCTTC.

This sequence joins TRBV9 and TRBJ2-5; 7 bases line up with TRBD2. CDR1 and CDR2 (germline): SGDLS, YYNGEE. The trim removed 2 bases at V and 5 bases at J, leaving 6 bases unmatched. This CDR3 has 14 amino acids. The CDR3: CASSVGGSWETQYF. The CDR3 region has the DNA TGTGCCAGCAGCGTGGGAGGGAGTTGGGAGACCCAGTACTTC. The whole variable domain, filled in from reference TRBV9 and TRBJ2-5, reads DSGVTQTPKHLITATGQRVTLRCSPRSGDLSVYWYQQSLDQGLQFLIQYYNGEERAKGNILERFSAQQFPDLHSELNLSSLELGDSALYFCASSVGGSWETQYFGPGTRLLVL.

This clonotype turned up a few times. J is TRBJ1-1 and V is TRBV29-1; 8 nucleotides line up with TRBD1. Germline loops: CDR1 SQVTM, CDR2 ANQGSEA. J gave up 11 bases and V 7 bases, and 12 bases lay outside the gene matches. This CDR3 is 12 amino acids long. CDR3 loop: CSAQTGDVAAFF. DNA of the CDR3: TGCAGCGCCCAGACAGGGGACGTCGCGGCTTTCTTT.

The genes are TRBV2 and TRBJ1-2; possible D gene TRBD1, 5 bases. This CDR3 spans 14 amino acids. V dropped 0 bases and J dropped 4 bases, with 9 bases sitting between them. The germline gives CDR1 SNHLY, CDR2 FYNNEI. In nucleotides, the CDR3 is TGTGCCAGCAGTGAAGCATCAGGGTTCTATGGCTACACCTTC. The encoded protein is CASSEASGFYGYTF.

This clonotype was counted a few times. V is TRBV20-1 and J is TRBJ1-6, with D unresolved. CDR3 length equals 15 residues. Germline loops: CDR1 DFQATT, CDR2 SNEGSKA (reference sequence). Trimming pared 0 bases from V and 6 bases from J, leaving 12 bases between. DNA of the CDR3: TGCAGTGCTAGAGAGGACGGACCCCGTAATTCACCCCTCCACTTT. Translated, it gives CSAREDGPRNSPLHF.

This clonotype was counted only a few times. This rearrangement joins TRBV4-3 to TRBJ2-2; D might be TRBD2 (6 bases). V lost 0 bases, J lost 6 bases, and 17 bases lay in between. The CDR3 loop spans 17 amino acids. Germline V CDR1 and CDR2: LGHNA, YSLEER. CDR3 amino acids: CASSQERDLRPPGELFF. In DNA form, the CDR3 reads TGCGCCAGCAGCCAAGAGCGGGACCTGAGGCCCCCCGGGGAGCTGTTTTTT.

CDR3 coding DNA: TGCAGTGCTACCCACTCCAGTCCCAGATATAGCAATCAGCCCCAGCATTTT. Translation: CSATHSSPRYSNQPQHF. V gene TRBV20-1 combines with J gene TRBJ1-5, with D unresolved. V lost 4 bases and J 0 bases, leaving 19 bases between the germline ends. This CDR3 contains 17 residues. Germline V lookup: CDR1 DFQATT, CDR2 SNEGSKA (reference sequence).

This chain connects TRBV21-1 to TRBJ2-7; the table gives TRBD1 as D, unverified against the DNA. TRBV21-1 is assigned pseudogene status. CDR3 length: 13 residues. The CDR3 is CASSKFFAREQYF. In DNA, the CDR3 is TGTGCCAGCAGCAAGTTTTTCGCCCGAGAGCAGTACTTC.

This chain links TRBV12-3 or TRBV12-4 with TRBJ2-5; TRBD1 aligns across 7 bases. V shed 6 bases and J 4 bases; nucleotides not matched to a gene: 5. The CDR3 contains 13 residues. The CDR3: CASRQTGRETQYF. CDR3 DNA: TGTGCCAGCAGACAGACAGGGAGAGAGACCCAGTACTTC.

The J gene is TRBJ2-1, the V gene TRBV18, with D possibly being TRBD1 (6 bases). Germline values: CDR1 KGHSH, CDR2 LQKENI. Trimming left V 1 base short and J 5 bases short, with 21 bases between. This CDR3 has 18 residues. CDR3 in amino acids: CASSPRGGAQGFNNEQFF. The CDR3 nucleotides are TGTGCCAGCTCACCACGGGGTGGAGCCCAGGGGTTCAACAATGAGCAGTTCTTC.

The rearrangement links TRBV20-1 to TRBJ2-7; 10 bases line up with TRBD1. Looked up from germline, CDR1 is DFQATT and CDR2 is SNEGSKA (reference sequence). V shed 0 bases and J 4 bases; nucleotides not matched to a gene: 3. This CDR3 has 14 amino acids. The CDR3 nucleotides are TGCAGTGCTAGAGACCCGGACAGGGGGTACGAGCAGTACTTC. Protein: CSARDPDRGYEQYF.

This clonotype was found a few times. J is TRBJ1-5 and V is TRBV5-1; no reliable D call. This CDR3 is 15 amino acids long. V was pared by 5 bases and J by 0 bases, with 12 bases between. The germline gives CDR1 SGHRS, CDR2 YFSETQ. The CDR3 DNA follows: TGCGCCAGCAGTCTGTCCGGGATTAGCAATCAGCCCCAGCATTTT. It specifies CASSLSGISNQPQHF. Supplemented by reference TRBV5-1 and TRBJ1-5, the full variable domain reads KAGVTQTPRYLIKTRGQQVTLSCSPISGHRSVSWYQQTPGQGLQFLFEYFSETQRNKGNFPGRFSGRQFSNSRSEMNVSTLELGDSALYLCASSLSGISNQPQHFGDGTRLSIL.

The CDR3 coding sequence is TGTGCCCTCAGGGTAGCGACCAACGTCCTGACTTTC. The encoded protein is CALRVATNVLTF. This chain links TRBV7-9 with TRBJ2-6; possibly TRBD1 or TRBD2 for D (5 bases each). CDR1 SEHNR and CDR2 FQNEAQ come from the germline V gene (reference sequence). This CDR3 has 12 amino acids. Trimming stripped 11 bases from V and 8 bases from J, with 13 bases between.